The rows below give T cell receptor beta chains drawn from one sample of a study of blood T cell repertoires in COVID-19. Here immunoSEQ multiplex PCR was the method, and the copy in TCRdb shows in-frame clones only, minus some. This table has 40,000 to 65,000 clones, roughly three quarters appearing once. Sequenced sample: peripheral blood. The receptors derive from a human donor with active or convalescent COVID-19. The donor label of this sample is uncertain. The CDR3 runs from the conserved cysteine through the conserved F or W. D genes are given only for firm matches. A clone size is listed for some rows: how often the clone was seen (once, few, many), or a class if it is expanded.

v_call	cdr3_length	d_call	j_call	clone_size	cdr3_aa	cdr3_nt
TRBV29-1	13	.	TRBJ2-1	.	CSTLPRTGNEQFF	TGCAGCACACTCCCGAGGACGGGGAATGAGCAGTTCTTC
TRBV27	15	TRBD2	TRBJ2-3	.	CATRRPGLAGDTQYF	TGTGCCACCAGGCGCCCGGGACTAGCTGGGGATACGCAGTATTTT
TRBV9	14	TRBD1	TRBJ1-2	.	CASSPDRGGYGYTF	TGTGCCAGCAGCCCCGACAGGGGAGGCTATGGCTACACCTTC
TRBV2	14	.	TRBJ2-5	.	CASSPHRRQETQYF	TGTGCCAGCAGTCCTCACAGGCGCCAAGAGACCCAGTACTTC
TRBV6-2/TRBV6-3	17	TRBD2	TRBJ2-7	once	CASSYTETGGSSYEQYF	TGTGCCAGCAGTTACACGGAGACCGGCGGGAGTTCCTACGAGCAGTACTTC
TRBV14	15	TRBD2	TRBJ2-5	.	CASSPSGRAFSTQYF	TGTGCCAGCAGCCCTAGCGGGAGGGCCTTTTCGACCCAGTACTTC
TRBV29-1	12	TRBD1	TRBJ1-1	.	CSVDRGNTEAFF	TGCAGCGTGGACAGGGGTAACACTGAAGCTTTCTTT
TRBV7-9	12	.	TRBJ1-5	.	CASSGPDQPQHF	TGTGCCAGCAGCGGCCCAGATCAGCCCCAGCATTTT
TRBV24-1	13	.	TRBJ2-7	.	CATKSQGSEEQYF	TGTGCCACCAAATCCCAGGGGTCGGAAGAGCAGTACTTC
TRBV19	15	TRBD1	TRBJ1-2	.	CASSIQAGTGYGYTF	TGTGCCAGTAGTATACAGGCAGGGACAGGCTATGGCTACACCTTC
TRBV10-3	14	TRBD1	TRBJ1-1	.	CAINQDRGRTEAFF	TGTGCCATCAACCAGGACAGGGGGCGGACAGAAGCTTTCTTT
TRBV19	12	.	TRBJ2-1	.	CASSPREGKQFF	TGTGCCAGTAGTCCCAGGGAAGGGAAGCAGTTCTTC
TRBV10-1	13	.	TRBJ2-7	.	CASSESSPSEQYF	TGCGCCAGCAGTGAGTCCTCCCCGAGCGAGCAGTACTTC
TRBV25-1	15	TRBD2	TRBJ2-7	.	CASSGTSGRAYEQYF	TGTGCCAGCAGTGGGACTAGCGGGAGGGCCTACGAGCAGTACTTC
TRBV5-1	15	TRBD2	TRBJ2-5	.	CASSWMTSTSETQYF	TGCGCCAGCAGCTGGATGACTAGCACCAGCGAGACCCAGTACTTC
TRBV7-7	15	TRBD2	TRBJ2-3	.	CASSPGRSLIDTQYF	TGTGCCAGCAGCCCCGGGAGGAGTTTGATAGATACGCAGTATTTT
TRBV5-1	15	.	TRBJ2-1	once	CASILRGGSYNEQFF	TGCGCCAGCATTCTCCGGGGTGGCTCCTACAATGAGCAGTTCTTC
TRBV27	16	.	TRBJ1-6	few	CASSFRGESYNSPLHF	TGTGCCAGCAGTTTCAGGGGCGAATCCTATAATTCACCCCTCCACTTT
TRBV30	14	TRBD2	TRBJ2-7	few	CAWSYFSGRGEQYF	TGTGCCTGGAGTTACTTTAGCGGGAGGGGCGAGCAGTACTTC
TRBV30	16	TRBD1	TRBJ1-4	.	CAWSVGLGQSNEKLFF	TGTGCCTGGAGTGTAGGGTTGGGACAGTCTAATGAAAAACTGTTTTTT
TRBV19	14	.	TRBJ2-5	.	CASSMGQPQETQYF	TGTGCCAGTAGTATGGGACAACCTCAAGAGACCCAGTACTTC
TRBV30	13	.	TRBJ1-1	once	CAWNTGWGTEAFF	TGTGCCTGGAATACAGGGTGGGGCACTGAAGCTTTCTTT
TRBV4-2	15	TRBD1	TRBJ1-2	.	CASSQNTGGNYGYTF	TGTGCCAGCAGCCAAAATACAGGGGGCAACTATGGCTACACCTTC
TRBV3-1/TRBV3-2	15	TRBD2	TRBJ2-7	.	CASSPSAGATVEQYF	TGTGCCAGCAGCCCATCAGCGGGAGCCACGGTCGAGCAGTACTTC
TRBV5-6	14	TRBD2	TRBJ2-7	.	CASIPTSGPYEQYF	TGTGCCAGCATTCCGACTAGCGGCCCTTACGAGCAGTACTTC
TRBV19	14	TRBD2	TRBJ2-1	few	CASRPRGLGNEQFF	TGTGCCAGTAGACCTCGGGGACTAGGGAATGAGCAGTTCTTC
TRBV19	13	.	TRBJ1-1	few	CASASTGNTEAFF	TGTGCCAGTGCTTCGACAGGGAACACTGAAGCTTTCTTT
TRBV10-3	11	.	TRBJ1-1	.	CAISESGAAFF	TGTGCCATCAGTGAGTCAGGGGCAGCTTTCTTT
TRBV5-6	14	TRBD1	TRBJ2-7	once	CASSGGQGAYEQYF	TGTGCCAGCAGCGGGGGACAGGGGGCCTACGAGCAGTACTTC
TRBV25-1	13	.	TRBJ1-4	.	CASSDQGWEKLFF	TGTGCCAGCAGTGATCAGGGTTGGGAAAAACTGTTTTTT
TRBV29-1	16	TRBD2	TRBJ2-1	.	CSVRKSGSSSYNEQFF	TGCAGCGTCCGGAAAAGCGGGAGCAGCTCCTACAATGAGCAGTTCTTC
TRBV6-1	14	.	TRBJ2-4	.	CASSDQGTKNIQYF	TGTGCCAGCAGTGATCAGGGGACCAAAAACATTCAGTACTTC
TRBV6-5	15	TRBD1	TRBJ2-4	.	CASSRQAGQGNIQYF	TGTGCCAGCAGCCGGCAAGCGGGACAGGGAAACATTCAGTACTTC
TRBV4-3	16	.	TRBJ1-2	.	CASSQAVTGLIYGYTF	TGCGCCAGCAGCCAAGCTGTAACAGGGCTTATCTATGGCTACACCTTC
TRBV5-1	12	.	TRBJ2-1	.	CASGAGYNEQFF	TGCGCCAGCGGTGCGGGCTACAATGAGCAGTTCTTC
TRBV11-3	14	.	TRBJ2-7	.	CASSLEQVGYEQYF	TGTGCCAGCAGCTTAGAGCAGGTAGGCTACGAGCAGTACTTC
TRBV4-1	14	.	TRBJ1-2	.	CASSQPGRNYGYTF	TGCGCCAGCAGCCAACCGGGTCGGAACTATGGCTACACCTTC
TRBV7-3	13	.	TRBJ2-1	.	CASSPSSYNEQFF	TGTGCCAGCAGCCCCAGCTCCTACAATGAGCAGTTCTTC
TRBV7-3	14	TRBD1	TRBJ2-7	.	CASSPGQGQYEQYF	TGTGCCAGCAGCCCAGGACAGGGGCAGTACGAGCAGTACTTC
TRBV19	11	.	TRBJ2-3	.	CASRSGEPQYF	TGTGCCAGTAGATCGGGGGAGCCGCAGTATTTT
TRBV3-1/TRBV3-2	13	TRBD1	TRBJ1-3	.	CASSPGQGNTIYF	TGTGCCAGCAGCCCGGGACAGGGGAACACCATATATTTT
TRBV18	16	TRBD1	TRBJ2-5	.	CASSRAVAGGLETQYF	TGTGCCAGCTCACGAGCCGTAGCAGGGGGCTTAGAGACCCAGTACTTC
TRBV7-7	18	TRBD2	TRBJ2-3	.	CASSLASGSSSPPDTQYF	TGTGCCAGCAGCTTGGCTAGCGGGAGCTCTAGCCCCCCAGATACGCAGTATTTT
TRBV4-1	15	.	TRBJ2-5	.	CASSRLRGGGETQYF	TGCGCCAGCAGCCGCCTCAGAGGGGGTGGAGAGACCCAGTACTTC
TRBV10-3	12	.	TRBJ2-3	.	CARDPVTDTQYF	TGTGCGAGGGATCCGGTCACAGATACGCAGTATTTT
TRBV7-6	12	.	TRBJ2-3	few	CASSGRLDTQYF	TGTGCCAGCAGCGGTCGGTTGGATACGCAGTATTTT